The TCR beta chain under discussion was sequenced for a study of T cell responses to AZD1222 COVID-19 vaccine. Notes on the study in general: None of the repertoires were sampled until the peak T cell response had passed.

The assay was immunoSEQ multiplex PCR, and TCRdb's table has in-frame clones only and misses some. The data contain about 140,000 clones, 85% to 95% of them seen just once; the ten biggest clones take up roughly 9.9%. The CDR3 is 13 amino acids. The V gene lost 7 bases and the J gene lost 0 bases, with 9 bases spanning the gap. With regard to this clone: The antigen remains undetermined.

The specimen comprised peripheral blood, sampled 28 days after the second AZD1222 dose. The chain joins TRBV12-3 or TRBV12-4 to TRBJ2-5, with D tentatively TRBD2 (5 bases). The TCR was taken from an adult who received the AZD1222 COVID-19 vaccine. The CDR3 DNA is TGTGCCAGCACCCTCGGGGACCAAGAGACCCAGTACTTC. Encoded protein: CASTLGDQETQYF.